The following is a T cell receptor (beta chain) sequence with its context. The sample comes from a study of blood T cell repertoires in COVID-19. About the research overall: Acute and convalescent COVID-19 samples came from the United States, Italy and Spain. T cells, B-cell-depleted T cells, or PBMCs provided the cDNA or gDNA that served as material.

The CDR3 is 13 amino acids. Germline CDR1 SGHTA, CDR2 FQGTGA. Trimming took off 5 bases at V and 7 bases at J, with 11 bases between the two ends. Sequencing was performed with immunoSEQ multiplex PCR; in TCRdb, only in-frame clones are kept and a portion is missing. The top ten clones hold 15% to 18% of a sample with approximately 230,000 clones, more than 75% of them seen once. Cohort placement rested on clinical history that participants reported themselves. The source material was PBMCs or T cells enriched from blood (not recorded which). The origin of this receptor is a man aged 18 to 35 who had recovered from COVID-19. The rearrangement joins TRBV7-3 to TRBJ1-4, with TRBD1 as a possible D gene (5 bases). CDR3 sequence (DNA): TGTGCCAGCAGCGCCCGCGGGGGTGAAAAACTGTTTTTT. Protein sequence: CASSARGGEKLFF.